This entry describes one T cell receptor beta chain. This record belongs to a study of patients and donors after allogeneic stem cell transplantation. This CDR3 has 15 residues. V lost 1 base to trimming and J lost 1 base, with 10 bases between them. Germline V CDR1 and CDR2: SGHVS, FNYEAQ. TCRdb recomputed calls from the RT-PCR reads with MiXCR, one row per CDR3 protein. The data contain 100,000 to 120,000 distinct CDR3 sequences, around 35% of them singletons. Sequenced sample: blood, either unsorted or a sorted T cell fraction (not recorded which). The rearrangement uses TRBV7-6 and TRBJ1-1; no firm D call. The TCR originated in a human donor who was either an allogeneic HSCT recipient or a stem cell or donor lymphocyte infusion donor (not recorded which). It is not recorded whose cells these are; they may come from a transplant donor. CDR3 sequence: CASSLGPAANTEAFF. CDR3 DNA: TGTGCCAGCAGCTTAGGTCCGGCGGCGAACACTGAAGCTTTCTTT.